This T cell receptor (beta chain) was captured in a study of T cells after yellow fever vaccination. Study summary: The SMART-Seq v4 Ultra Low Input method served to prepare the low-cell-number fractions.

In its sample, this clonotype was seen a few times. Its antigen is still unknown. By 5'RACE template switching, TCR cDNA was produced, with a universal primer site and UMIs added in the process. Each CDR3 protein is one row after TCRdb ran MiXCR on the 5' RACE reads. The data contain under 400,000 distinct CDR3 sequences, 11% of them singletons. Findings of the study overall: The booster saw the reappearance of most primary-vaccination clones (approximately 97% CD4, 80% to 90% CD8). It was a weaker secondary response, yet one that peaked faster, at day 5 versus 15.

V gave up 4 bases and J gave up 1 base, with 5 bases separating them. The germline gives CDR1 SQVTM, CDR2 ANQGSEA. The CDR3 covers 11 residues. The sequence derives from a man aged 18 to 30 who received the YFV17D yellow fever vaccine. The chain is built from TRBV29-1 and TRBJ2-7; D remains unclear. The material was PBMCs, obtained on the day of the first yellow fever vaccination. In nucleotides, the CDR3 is TGCAGCGTTGCAGGATCCTACGAGCAGTACTTC. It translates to CSVAGSYEQYF.